The table lists the clone carrying this T cell receptor (beta chain) with a few counts. The data were obtained in a study of T-cell memory formation after mild COVID-19. Germline CDR1 and CDR2: SQVTM and ANQGSEA. CDR3 length: 12 residues. Trimming removed 5 bases at V and 2 bases at J, with 9 bases between. One entry per CDR3 protein, called by TCRdb with MiXCR from the 5' RACE reads. The data contain some 180,000 distinct CDR3 sequences, roughly 20% of them seen just once; the ten biggest clones take up roughly 3.7%. Sequenced: PBMCs or a T cell subset sorted from them (not recorded which). This sequence joins TRBV29-1 and TRBJ2-5; tentative D call: TRBD2 (5 bases). This receptor was taken from a man aged 18 to 30 who had mild COVID-19 (a few samples of this study predate the infection). Cell type and time point are not known. The CDR3 sequence: CSVHLAQETQYF. CDR3 DNA sequence: TGCAGCGTTCATCTAGCACAAGAGACCCAGTACTTC.